Listed below are T cell receptor beta chains from one sample, sequenced in a study of T-cell reconstitution after alpha-beta-depleted transplantation in children. TCRdb used MiXCR to reprocess the PCR reads, holding one entry per CDR3 protein. The sample shows over 550,000 distinct CDR3 sequences, roughly a tenth of them seen only once. The starting material was PBMCs from the stem cell graft donor, obtained from the stem cell graft. All receptors come from a human donor who donated a stem cell graft to a child with acute myeloid leukemia. Each CDR3 is given with its conserved first and last residue. The D gene is left open where the match is weak. Only some rows state a clone size, as once, few, many or a class for expanded clones.

d_gene	abundance	v_gene	j_gene	CDR3aa	CDR3nt
-	-	TRBV20-1	TRBJ2-7	CSARQTGIGEQYF	TGCAGTGCTAGACAGACTGGGATAGGCGAGCAGTACTTC
-	few	TRBV6-2/TRBV6-3	TRBJ2-3	CASTDAGDTQYF	TGTGCCAGCACGGACGCCGGAGATACGCAGTATTTT
TRBD1	-	TRBV11-3	TRBJ1-1	CASSPGQGEMNTEAFF	TGTGCCAGCAGCCCCGGACAGGGGGAAATGAACACTGAAGCTTTCTTT
TRBD1	-	TRBV7-2	TRBJ2-4	CASSRDRGAKNIQYF	TGTGCCAGCAGCCGGGACAGGGGGGCCAAAAACATTCAGTACTTC
TRBD1	few	TRBV6-2/TRBV6-3	TRBJ1-4	CASSRRGQGNEKLFF	TGTGCCAGCAGTCGCCGGGGACAGGGGAATGAAAAACTGTTTTTT
-	-	TRBV20-1	TRBJ1-6	CSARSPATERNSPLHF	TGCAGTGCTAGATCCCCAGCGACAGAACGTAATTCACCCCTCCACTTT
-	-	TRBV20-1	TRBJ2-1	CSAGSVDNEQFF	TGCAGTGCCGGGAGTGTCGACAATGAGCAGTTCTTC
TRBD1	many	TRBV6-5	TRBJ1-1	CASSKLQTGGVGNTEAFF	TGTGCCAGCAGCAAACTTCAGACAGGGGGTGTAGGAAACACTGAAGCTTTCTTT
TRBD2	many	TRBV24-1	TRBJ2-1	CATSTSGAYNEQFF	TGTGCCACCAGTACTAGCGGGGCATACAATGAGCAGTTCTTC
-	many	TRBV20-1	TRBJ2-1	CSARLRRPDEQFF	TGCAGTGCTAGACTCCGACGGCCTGATGAGCAGTTCTTC
-	few	TRBV5-1	TRBJ2-3	CASSLALTADTQYF	TGCGCCAGCAGCTTGGCCTTGACGGCAGATACGCAGTATTTT
-	-	TRBV29-1	TRBJ1-1	CSAREGAGAFF	TGCAGCGCCAGGGAGGGAGCAGGAGCTTTCTTT
TRBD1	-	TRBV24-1	TRBJ2-1	CATSDSGTGNNEQFF	TGTGCCACCAGTGATTCCGGGACAGGGAACAATGAGCAGTTCTTC
-	-	TRBV19	TRBJ1-5	CASSMGDQSSNQPQHF	TGTGCCAGTAGTATGGGGGACCAATCGAGCAATCAGCCCCAGCATTTT
-	-	TRBV24-1	TRBJ1-4	CATSDSGRGDEKLFF	TGTGCCACCAGTGATTCCGGCAGAGGGGATGAAAAACTGTTTTTT
-	many	TRBV7-9	TRBJ1-1	CATSDGPEAFF	TGTGCCACCAGTGATGGGCCTGAAGCTTTCTTT
-	many	TRBV29-1	TRBJ2-7	CSVEDPGETYEQYF	TGCAGCGTTGAAGATCCTGGAGAGACCTACGAGCAGTACTTC
-	many	TRBV29-1	TRBJ2-7	CSVEGGPYEQYF	TGCAGCGTTGAAGGCGGACCCTACGAGCAGTACTTC
-	few	TRBV29-1	TRBJ1-2	CSAAFRGYGYTF	TGCAGCGCCGCATTTCGTGGGTATGGCTACACCTTC
-	few	TRBV7-8	TRBJ2-5	CASKGGEQETQYF	TGTGCCAGCAAAGGCGGCGAGCAAGAGACCCAGTACTTC
TRBD2	few	TRBV20-1	TRBJ2-7	CSARDGTSVYEQYF	TGCAGTGCTAGAGATGGGACTAGCGTCTACGAGCAGTACTTC
-	-	TRBV6-2/TRBV6-3	TRBJ2-1	CASSYYGSYNEQFF	TGTGCCAGCAGTTACTATGGGTCCTACAATGAGCAGTTCTTC